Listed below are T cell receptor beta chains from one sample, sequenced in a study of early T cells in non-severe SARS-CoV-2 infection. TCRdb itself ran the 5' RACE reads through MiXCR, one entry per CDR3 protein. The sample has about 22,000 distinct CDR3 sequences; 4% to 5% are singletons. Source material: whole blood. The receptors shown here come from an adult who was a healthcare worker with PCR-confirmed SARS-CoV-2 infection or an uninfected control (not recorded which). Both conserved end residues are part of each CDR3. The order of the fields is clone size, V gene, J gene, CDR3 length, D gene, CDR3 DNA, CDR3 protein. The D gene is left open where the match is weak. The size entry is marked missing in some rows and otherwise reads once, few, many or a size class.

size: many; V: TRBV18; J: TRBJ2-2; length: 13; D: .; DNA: TGTGCCAGCTCAACTGACCAAGCCGGGGAGCTGTTTTTT; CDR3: CASSTDQAGELFF
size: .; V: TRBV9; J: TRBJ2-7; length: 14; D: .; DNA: TGTGCCAGCAGCGTAGAGTACGGGGCCTACGAGCAGTACTTC; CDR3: CASSVEYGAYEQYF
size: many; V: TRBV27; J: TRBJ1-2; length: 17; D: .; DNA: TGTGCCAGCAGTCGCGGGTCCGAGGCAGGGTACGTCTATGGCTACACCTTC; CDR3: CASSRGSEAGYVYGYTF
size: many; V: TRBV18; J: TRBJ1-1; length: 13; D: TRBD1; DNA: TGTGCCAGCTCACCGGACAGGGTTACTGAAGCTTTCTTT; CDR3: CASSPDRVTEAFF
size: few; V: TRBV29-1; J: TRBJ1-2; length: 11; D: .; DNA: TGCAGCGTTGCGGGGAACTATGGCTACACCTTC; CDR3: CSVAGNYGYTF
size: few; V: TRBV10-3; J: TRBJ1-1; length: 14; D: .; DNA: TGTGCCATCAGTGAGTCGCGGGGGGACACTGAAGCTTTCTTT; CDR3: CAISESRGDTEAFF
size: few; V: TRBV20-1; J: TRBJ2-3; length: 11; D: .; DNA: TGCAGTGCTCCTAGGGCAGATACGCAGTATTTT; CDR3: CSAPRADTQYF
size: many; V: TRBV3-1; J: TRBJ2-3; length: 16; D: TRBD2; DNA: TGTGCCAGCAGCCACCGGACTAGCGGGGGATCAGATACGCAGTATTTT; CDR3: CASSHRTSGGSDTQYF
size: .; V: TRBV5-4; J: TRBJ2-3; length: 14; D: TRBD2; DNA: TGTGCCAGCAGCAGCGGGGGCCGCACAGATACGCAGTATTTT; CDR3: CASSSGGRTDTQYF
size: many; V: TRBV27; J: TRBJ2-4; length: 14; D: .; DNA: TGTGCCAGCAGTTCGTCGAGGGGTGGAAACATTCAGTACTTC; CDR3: CASSSSRGGNIQYF
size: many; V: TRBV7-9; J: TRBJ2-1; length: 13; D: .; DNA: TGTGCCAGCACCCAACCCGACTATATTAGTACGTTCTTC; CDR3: CASTQPDYISTFF
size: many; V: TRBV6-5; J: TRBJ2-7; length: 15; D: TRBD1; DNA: TGTGCCAGCAGTCGCGGACAGGGGAGATACTACGAGCAGTACTTC; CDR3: CASSRGQGRYYEQYF
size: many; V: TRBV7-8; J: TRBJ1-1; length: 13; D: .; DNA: TGTGCCAGCAGCCTTAGAGCTGGGATTGAAGCTTTCTTT; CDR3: CASSLRAGIEAFF
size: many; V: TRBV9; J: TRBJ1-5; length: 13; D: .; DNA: TGTGCCAGCAGCAAGGGTATCAATCAGCCCCAGCATTTT; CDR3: CASSKGINQPQHF
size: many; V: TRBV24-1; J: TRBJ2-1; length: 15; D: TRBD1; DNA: TGTGCCACCAGTGAACAGGGGGATTTTCACAATGAGCAGTTCTTC; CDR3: CATSEQGDFHNEQFF
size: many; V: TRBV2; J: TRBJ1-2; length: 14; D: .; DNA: TGTGCCGCGGGACCCGGACAGCTTTTCTATGGCTACACCTTC; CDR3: CAAGPGQLFYGYTF
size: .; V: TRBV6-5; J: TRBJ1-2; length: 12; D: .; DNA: TGTGCCAGCGCTCGGCAGAACTATGGCTACACCTTC; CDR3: CASARQNYGYTF
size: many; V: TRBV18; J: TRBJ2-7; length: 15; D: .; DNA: TGTGCCAGCTCACCCGCCGGAGGGGGGCTCTACGAGCAGTACTTC; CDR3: CASSPAGGGLYEQYF
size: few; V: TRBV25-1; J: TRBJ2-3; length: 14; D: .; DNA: TGTGCCAGCAGTGAGGAAGGGGACACAGATACGCAGTATTTT; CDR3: CASSEEGDTDTQYF
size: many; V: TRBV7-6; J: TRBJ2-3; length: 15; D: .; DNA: TGTGCCAGCAGCTCCAGGGGTTTCAACACAGATACGCAGTATTTT; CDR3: CASSSRGFNTDTQYF
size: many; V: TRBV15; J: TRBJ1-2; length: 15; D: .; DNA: TGTGCCACCAGCAGAGACCAAGCCAGGGTCTTAGGCTACACCTTC; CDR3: CATSRDQARVLGYTF
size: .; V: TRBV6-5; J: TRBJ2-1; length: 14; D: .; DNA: TGTGCCAGCAGTTACTCACGGGGATACAATGAGCAGTTCTTC; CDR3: CASSYSRGYNEQFF
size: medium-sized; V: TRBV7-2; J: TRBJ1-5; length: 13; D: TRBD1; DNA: TGTGCCAGCAGGGGACAGCCAAATCAGCCCCAGCATTTT; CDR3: CASRGQPNQPQHF
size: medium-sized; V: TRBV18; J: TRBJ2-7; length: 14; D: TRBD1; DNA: TGTGCCAGCTCGCCGGGACAGGGAACCTACGAGCAGTACTTC; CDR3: CASSPGQGTYEQYF
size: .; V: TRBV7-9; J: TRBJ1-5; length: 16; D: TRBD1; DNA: TGTGCCAGCAGCCTGACCCGGGGACAGTCCAATCAGCCCCAGCATTTT; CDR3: CASSLTRGQSNQPQHF
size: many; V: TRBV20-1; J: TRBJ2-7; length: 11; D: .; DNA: TGCAGTGCTAGTGACTCCTACGAGCAGTACTTC; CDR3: CSASDSYEQYF
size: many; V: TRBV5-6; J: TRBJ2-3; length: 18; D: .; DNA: TGTGCCAGCAGCGGCAGACTCACTCAGCGGGCTAGCACAGATACGCAGTATTTT; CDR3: CASSGRLTQRASTDTQYF
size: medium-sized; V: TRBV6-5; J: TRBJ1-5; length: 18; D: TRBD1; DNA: TGTGCCAGCAGCCGCCCGCCCGGGACAGGGGGCAAAATTCAGCCCCAGCATTTT; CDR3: CASSRPPGTGGKIQPQHF
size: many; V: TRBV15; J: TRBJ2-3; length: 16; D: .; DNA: TGTGCCACCAGCATTGCGGGTCGCGACAGCACAGATACGCAGTATTTT; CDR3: CATSIAGRDSTDTQYF
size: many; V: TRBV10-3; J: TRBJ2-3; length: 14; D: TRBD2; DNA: TGTGCCAGGGGGGGGGATTCAAGAGGCGATACGCAGTATTTT; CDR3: CARGGDSRGDTQYF
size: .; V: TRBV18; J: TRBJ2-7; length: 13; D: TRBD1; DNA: TGTGCCAGCTCCAGGGACAGGAACTACGAGCAGTACTTC; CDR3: CASSRDRNYEQYF
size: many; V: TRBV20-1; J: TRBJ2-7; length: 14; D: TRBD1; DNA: TGCAGTGCCGCAACAGGGGATGCCACCTACGAGCAGTACTTC; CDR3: CSAATGDATYEQYF
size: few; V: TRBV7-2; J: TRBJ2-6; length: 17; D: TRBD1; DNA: TGTGCCAGCAGCCTTCGGACAGGCTCCTCTGGGGCCAACGTCCTGACTTTC; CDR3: CASSLRTGSSGANVLTF
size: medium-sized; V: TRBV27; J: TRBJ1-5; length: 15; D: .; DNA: TGTGCCAGCAGTTTTATCCCGCCCGGGCGGCAGCCCCAGCATTTT; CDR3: CASSFIPPGRQPQHF
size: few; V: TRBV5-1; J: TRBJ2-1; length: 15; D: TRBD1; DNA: TGCGCCAGCAGCTTGGCGGGACAGGGCAGCAATGAGCAGTTCTTC; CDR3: CASSLAGQGSNEQFF
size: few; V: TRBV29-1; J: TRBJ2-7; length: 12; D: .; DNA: TGCAGCGTTGGTCCAGACCCCTACGAGCAGTACTTC; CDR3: CSVGPDPYEQYF
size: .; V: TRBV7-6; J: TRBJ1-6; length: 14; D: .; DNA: TGTGCCAGCAGCTCCACCTCCGGCGATTCACCCCTCCACTTT; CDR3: CASSSTSGDSPLHF
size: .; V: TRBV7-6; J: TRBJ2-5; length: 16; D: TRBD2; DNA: TGTGCCAGCAGGACCGGACTAGGCCTGGGCCAAGAGACCCAGTACTTC; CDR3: CASRTGLGLGQETQYF
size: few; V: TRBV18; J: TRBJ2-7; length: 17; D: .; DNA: TGTGCCAGCTCGGTAGACCTCCCCCGCGGGATCTCCTACGAGCAGTACTTC; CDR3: CASSVDLPRGISYEQYF
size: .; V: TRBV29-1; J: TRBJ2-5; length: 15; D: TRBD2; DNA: TGCAGCGCTGGACTAGCGGGGGCCTTGGGTGTGACCCAGTACTTC; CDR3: CSAGLAGALGVTQYF